This T cell receptor beta chain was documented in a study of graft-versus-host responses after intestinal transplantation. Across the study: Recipients underwent multivisceral, liver-intestinal, or isolated intestinal transplants. Tacrolimus and steroids were given for 2 to 3 years to all recipients after anti-thymocyte globulin induction. Study-level results: Present in recipient marrow, GvH clones included some that appeared first in ileum or blood. Levels of circulating GvH clones at their peak were associated with early post-transplant HvG declines.

With regard to this clone: What it binds is unknown.

Assay used: immunoSEQ multiplex PCR; TCRdb lists only in-frame clones, some missing. Of approximately 130,000 clones in the sample, 90% to 95% were seen once. After removal of 5 bases from V and 5 bases from J, the junction contained 13 bases not matched to a gene. CDR3 length equals 17 residues. CDR1 and CDR2 (germline): SSHAT, FNYEAQ (reference sequence). This TCR came from a human donor who received an intestinal transplant. The genes are TRBV7-7 and TRBJ2-5; 11 bases agree with TRBD2. Material: unstimulated CD4+ T cells sorted from spleen or lymph node cells, obtained before intestinal transplant. DNA for the CDR3: TGTGCCAGCAGCCCCGGTACTAGCGGGGGTCTTTGGGAGACCCAGTACTTC. Its translation: CASSPGTSGGLWETQYF.